What follows describes a single TCR beta chain. Its antigen is unidentified. This record comes from a study of shared clonotypes between healthy human individuals. None of the donors, who were healthy HIV-negative adults, had recently had acute infections or vaccinations. CDR1 and CDR2 from the germline V gene are SGHRS and YFSETQ. This CDR3 has 15 residues. V lost 7 bases, J lost 0 bases, and 14 bases lay in between. The table came from immunoSEQ multiplex PCR; TCRdb's copy has only in-frame clones and leaves some out. The data contain a few million clones, 85% to 95% of them seen just once; the ten biggest clones take up roughly 0.13%. General study findings and limits: With few donors, the genetic and exposure-history diversity represented was limited.

The clonotype originates from a man aged 18 to 35 in good health. Source material: naive CD4+ T cells sorted from blood. The subset is: CD45RA+ positively selected. V and J are TRBV5-1 and TRBJ2-1, with D possibly being TRBD1 (6 bases). The DNA of the CDR3 is TGCGCCAGCGGGGGACACTTAGGCTCCTACAATGAGCAGTTCTTC. It yields the protein CASGGHLGSYNEQFF.